This T cell receptor beta chain was sequenced for a study of T cell responses to AZD1222 COVID-19 vaccine. About the research overall: Second-dose intervals of approximately 4 or approximately 12 weeks were pooled. Study-wide results and caveats: Recipients of two AZD1222 doses showed rising Spike-specific TCR breadth and depth. Females outnumbered males among donors, who were mostly white British; clonal diversity was possibly underestimated.

The CDR3 sequence is 12 residues long. Germline V gene lookup returns CDR1 LGHDT and CDR2 YNNKEL (reference sequence). V lost 6 bases to trimming and J lost 5 bases; unmatched junction nucleotides: 3. Worth noting for this clone: Its cognate antigen is unknown.

The protocol was immunoSEQ multiplex PCR, while the TCRdb copy is restricted to in-frame clones and leaves out a portion. The sample consists of 65,000 to 85,000 clones, 80% to 85% of them appearing once. The sample consisted of peripheral blood, taken on day 0 of AZD1222 vaccination. The origin of this receptor is an adult in good health. V and J are TRBV3-1 (or the pseudogene TRBV3-2) and TRBJ2-5; TRBD1 matches 7 bases. The CDR3 DNA follows: TGTGCCAGCAGGGCGACAGGGGAGACCCAGTACTTC. Encoded protein: CASRATGETQYF.